This TCR beta chain was recorded in a study of blood T cell repertoires in COVID-19. Looking at the study overall: Material from acute and convalescent COVID-19 was sourced from the United States, Italy and Spain. PBMCs, B-cell-depleted T cells, or T cells were the source of the cDNA or gDNA that made up the material.

Only in-frame clones appear in the TCRdb table, and some are missing; sequencing was by immunoSEQ multiplex PCR. The table has some 180,000 clones, more than 65% seen once; the top ten hold roughly 13%. From germline, CDR1 is MNHEY and CDR2 SMNVEV (reference sequence). Trimming removed 5 bases from V and 2 bases from J; junction bases left unmatched: 9. This CDR3 spans 15 amino acids. Sequencing used peripheral blood. This clonotype was sampled from a human donor in a cohort sampled during active COVID-19. The chain couples TRBV27 to TRBJ2-7; 7 bases map to TRBD1. CDR3 bases: TGTGCCAGCAGTCGAGCCGGGGACAGAACCTACGAGCAGTACTTC. Translated, it gives CASSRAGDRTYEQYF.